This T cell receptor (beta chain) was recovered during a study of HIV-infected patients and healthy controls. Regarding the study as a whole: Donor HLA types were not determined in the study.

The length of the CDR3 is 15 residues. CDR1 and CDR2 from the germline V gene are MNHNS and SASEGT. V trimming: 7 bases; J trimming: 7 bases; junction bases outside the gene matches: 13. Approximately 510 ng RNA was reverse transcribed with alpha and beta constant-region primers. Alpha and beta chain libraries were made separately by chain-specific third strand synthesis with multiplexing indices. Via MiXCR, TCRdb re-called the 5' RACE reads, giving one row per CDR3 protein. The profile shows 8,000 to 10,000 distinct CDR3 sequences, over 8% of them singletons. No cell fractionation was done, so the repertoire covers all unsorted peripheral blood T cells. This clonotype was found many times. The antigen remains undetermined.

The sample in question was blood, obtained before antiretroviral therapy. This TCR came from an adult with HIV infection. The donor label of this sample is uncertain. The V and J genes are TRBV6-1 and TRBJ2-1, with 7 bases that match TRBD1. CDR3 coding DNA: TGTGCCAGCATTTATGACAGGGTGGATGGGAATGAGCAGTTCTTC. It yields the protein CASIYDRVDGNEQFF.